Presented here are 14 T cell receptor beta chains from one specimen sequenced in a study of T cell responses to AZD1222 COVID-19 vaccine. Here immunoSEQ multiplex PCR was the method, and the copy in TCRdb shows in-frame clones only, minus some. The sample gives 150,000 or so clones, roughly 87% of which show up once; about 6% is in the top ten. The sequencing here drew on peripheral blood, taken 28 days after the second AZD1222 dose. These receptors all stem from an adult who received the AZD1222 COVID-19 vaccine.

The chain links TRBV7-9 to TRBJ1-1; D perhaps matches TRBD1 (5 bases). This CDR3 region has 14 residues. The germline V gene encodes CDR1 SEHNR and CDR2 FQNEAQ (reference sequence). The germline V and J ends were trimmed by 1 base and 6 bases, with 12 bases remaining between them. The CDR3 loop reads CASSLVLGTPEAFF. DNA for the CDR3: TGTGCCAGCAGCTTAGTGCTGGGGACGCCTGAAGCTTTCTTT.

The chain joins TRBV11-1 to TRBJ2-7; TRBD2 agrees at 12 bases. V was clipped by 5 bases and J by 0 bases; unmatched bases: 2. This CDR3 has 15 residues. In germline, CDR1 is SGHAT, CDR2 FQDESV (reference sequence). The DNA for the CDR3 is TGTGCCAGCAGCACTAGCGGGGGGCTCTCCTACGAGCAGTACTTC. Translating gives CASSTSGGLSYEQYF.

The rearrangement links TRBV25-1 to TRBJ1-1; a weak D match, TRBD1 (5 bases). Trimming removed 5 bases at V and 4 bases at J, with 8 bases between. Germline values: CDR1 MGHDK, CDR2 SYGVNS. CDR3 length: 12 residues. The CDR3 coding sequence is TGTGCCAGCAGTACAGGAAGCACTGAAGCTTTCTTT. This encodes CASSTGSTEAFF.

The chain links TRBV5-8 to TRBJ1-5, with D possibly being TRBD1 (6 bases). V lost 3 bases, J lost 6 bases, and 10 bases lay in between. Germline CDR1 SGHTS, CDR2 YDEGEE. The CDR3 is made up of 13 amino acids. The CDR3 spells CASSSRQAQPQHF. The CDR3 DNA sequence: TGTGCCAGCAGCTCCCGACAGGCTCAGCCCCAGCATTTT.

The chain couples TRBV7-2 to TRBJ1-3; D is unclear. Germline CDR1 SGHTA, CDR2 FQGNSA. CDR3 length equals 16 residues. The ends were cut back, 0 bases at V and 0 bases at J, with 9 bases in the middle. As DNA, the CDR3 is TGTGCCAGCAGCTTAGCCGCGGCAGGCTCTGGAAACACCATATATTTT. It yields the protein CASSLAAAGSGNTIYF.

This chain uses TRBV19 with TRBJ1-1; D perhaps matches TRBD1 (6 bases). This CDR3 is built from 13 residues. The V and J ends lost 9 bases and 1 base respectively, with 12 bases between them. The germline gives CDR1 LNHDA, CDR2 SQIVND (reference sequence). The CDR3 reads CASNREGNTEAFF. In nucleotides, the CDR3 is TGTGCCAGCAACAGGGAAGGGAACACTGAAGCTTTCTTT.

The genes are TRBV5-1 and TRBJ2-7; 13 nucleotides agree with TRBD2. The junction had 9 bases not matched to a gene; V was cut back by 4 bases and J by 2 bases. The CDR3 is 17 amino acids. CDR1 is SGHRS, CDR2 YFSETQ, per germline. This CDR3 is CASSPTWTSGGTYEQYF. CDR3 DNA: TGCGCCAGCAGCCCTACTTGGACTAGCGGGGGCACCTACGAGCAGTACTTC. Full variable domain (remainder filled in from reference TRBV5-1 and TRBJ2-7): KAGVTQTPRYLIKTRGQQVTLSCSPISGHRSVSWYQQTPGQGLQFLFEYFSETQRNKGNFPGRFSGRQFSNSRSEMNVSTLELGDSALYLCASSPTWTSGGTYEQYFGPGTRLTVT.

V usage is TRBV5-1 and J usage is TRBJ2-2; 8 bases agree with TRBD2. In germline, CDR1 is SGHRS, CDR2 YFSETQ. Trimming removed 4 bases from V and 4 bases from J; junction bases left unmatched: 12. The CDR3 has 17 residues. The CDR3 nucleotides read TGCGCCAGCAGCCCGGCCGGGACTAGTTTTCTCACCGGGGAGCTGTTTTTT. Its translation is CASSPAGTSFLTGELFF. Combining the CDR3 with reference TRBV5-1 and TRBJ2-2 gives the whole variable domain KAGVTQTPRYLIKTRGQQVTLSCSPISGHRSVSWYQQTPGQGLQFLFEYFSETQRNKGNFPGRFSGRQFSNSRSEMNVSTLELGDSALYLCASSPAGTSFLTGELFFGEGSRLTVL.

The chain has TRBV4-1 and TRBJ1-3; D possibly corresponds to TRBD1 (5 bases). V gave up 0 bases and J gave up 0 bases, with 12 bases separating them. The CDR3 is 17 residues long. Germline V gene data show CDR1 as MGHRA and CDR2 as YSYEKL. CDR3 in amino acids: CASSQEGRTSSGNTIYF. CDR3 in DNA: TGCGCCAGCAGCCAAGAGGGACGGACCAGCTCTGGAAACACCATATATTTT.

The V gene is TRBV6-2 or TRBV6-3, the J gene TRBJ2-7; 10 bases align to TRBD2. V lost 6 bases to trimming and J lost 6 bases; unmatched junction nucleotides: 5. The CDR3 consists of 13 residues. Per the germline V gene, CDR1 is MNHEY and CDR2 is SVGEGT. DNA for the CDR3: TGTGCCAGCAGCCTAGCGGGAGCGGGCGAGCAGTACTTC. It yields the protein CASSLAGAGEQYF.

The chain links TRBV12-3 or TRBV12-4 to TRBJ1-6; unclear D gene. The CDR3 is 13 residues long. Trimming took 1 base from V and 9 from J, leaving 7 bases between them. The chain's CDR3 is CASSLVPSSPLHF. The DNA for the CDR3 is TGTGCCAGCAGTTTAGTCCCGAGTTCACCCCTCCACTTT.

The rearrangement joins TRBV19 to TRBJ2-7, with a weak D call TRBD2 (6 bases). V was pared by 10 bases and J by 4 bases, with 17 bases between. The CDR3 covers 13 residues. The germline V gene has CDR1 LNHDA and CDR2 SQIVND (reference sequence). The CDR3 protein is CATARETIYEQYF. In DNA, the CDR3 is TGTGCCACCGCTCGGGAGACGATTTACGAGCAGTACTTC.

This chain connects TRBV3-1 (or the pseudogene TRBV3-2) to TRBJ2-2; D is perhaps TRBD1 (6 bases). Per the germline V gene, CDR1 is LGHDT and CDR2 is YNNKEL (reference sequence). Trimming removed 4 bases from V and 6 bases from J, with 12 bases in between. The CDR3 length is 14 residues. CDR3 residues: CASSLNRVAGELFF. In DNA form, the CDR3 reads TGTGCCAGCAGCCTGAACAGGGTAGCCGGGGAGCTGTTTTTT.

This chain uses TRBV7-2 with TRBJ2-7; no clear D gene. The germline V gene encodes CDR1 SGHTA and CDR2 FQGNSA. With 1 base removed from V and 0 bases from J, the gap between germline ends came to 10 bases. The CDR3 sequence is 15 residues long. CDR3 coding DNA: TGTGCCAGCAGCTTAGTGGTAGACACCTCCTACGAGCAGTACTTC. This translates into CASSLVVDTSYEQYF.